The clone carrying this T cell receptor beta chain occurred once. Its antigen is undetermined. Primers: 60 Vbeta forward and 13 Jbeta reverse. The repertoire was sequenced with immunoSEQ multiplex PCR; TCRdb's copy has only in-frame clones and lacks some. The table shows around 120,000 clones, with around 76% occurring only once. Deletions cut 0 bases from V and 9 bases from J, with 6 bases between. CDR1 is LGHNT and CDR2 is FRNRAP in the germline V gene. The CDR3 is 12 amino acids. The sample comes from a study of cytomegalovirus exposure and HLA in healthy donors. General study results and limits: Later on, an analysis found that several of the most significant clusters appeared to be linked to common viral pathogens, which included parvovirus B19.

The receptor's source is a woman between 50 and 59 years old in good health and CMV-seronegative. Material: PBMCs. The chain employs TRBV12-5 and TRBJ2-1; possibly TRBD1 for D (5 bases). Here the CDR3 reads CASGLVRGEQFF. The DNA for the CDR3 is TGTGCTAGTGGTTTGGTAAGGGGTGAGCAGTTCTTC.